This T cell receptor (beta chain) was documented in a study of blood T cell repertoires in COVID-19. On the study more broadly: Donors in the United States, Italy and Spain gave samples during acute or convalescent COVID-19. From T cells, B-cell-depleted T cells, or PBMCs came the material, which was cDNA or gDNA.

Germline assignment: CDR1 LGHDT and CDR2 YNNKEL (reference sequence). Trimming cost V 2 bases and J 0 bases; bases outside gene matches: 3. This CDR3 is 16 amino acids long. The method was immunoSEQ multiplex PCR; TCRdb's version includes in-frame clones alone and lacks a portion of them. The table has roughly 220,000 clones, roughly 84% seen once. Two negative PCRs, clearance, or symptom resolution characterized the recovered Cohort 3 donors. The chain carries TRBV3-1 (or the pseudogene TRBV3-2) and TRBJ1-4; 7 nucleotides align to TRBD1. Sequenced: PBMCs or T cells enriched from blood (not recorded which). The TCR comes from a woman aged 40 to 50 who had recovered from COVID-19. The CDR3 coding sequence is TGTGCCAGCAGCCAAACCACAGGGGCAACTAATGAAAAACTGTTTTTT. It translates to CASSQTTGATNEKLFF.